The rows below give T cell receptor beta chains drawn from one sample of a study of identical twins. TCRdb re-called the 5' RACE reads through MiXCR, storing one row per CDR3 protein. This table holds about 660,000 distinct CDR3 sequences, over 8.5% found once. The sample also formed part of further work on yellow fever vaccine responses in identical twins.

The source material was PBMCs. Receptors originate from a young woman in good health. Both conserved end residues are part of each CDR3. Each record gives: clone size, V gene, J gene, D gene, CDR3 DNA, CDR3 protein. The D gene is left open where the match is weak. A row's size may be missing; if present it is once, few, many or a size class.

>many|TRBV12-3/TRBV12-4|TRBJ2-4|.
TGTGCCAGCAGTTTAGGCCCGGGGCCCACCATTCAGTACTTC
CASSLGPGPTIQYF
>.|TRBV7-8|TRBJ2-4|TRBD1
TGTGCCAGCAGCTTAAGGGGACAGGGGGCCGTCGAGGGAAACATTCAGTACTTC
CASSLRGQGAVEGNIQYF
>few|TRBV4-3|TRBJ2-2|TRBD2
TGCGCCAGCAGCCAAGACCTAGCGGGGGCGAACACCGGGGAGCTGTTTTTT
CASSQDLAGANTGELFF
>many|TRBV24-1|TRBJ2-7|.
TGTGCCACCAGTCGGCAGGGTAACTACGAGCAGTACTTC
CATSRQGNYEQYF
>.|TRBV5-8|TRBJ1-1|.
TGTGCCAGCAGCTGGGGGTACTCGGGACGAGGCACTGAAGCTTTCTTT
CASSWGYSGRGTEAFF
>.|TRBV5-6|TRBJ1-6|.
TGTGCCAGCAGCTTGGGGCCAAACGGGAGGTCACCCCTCCACTTT
CASSLGPNGRSPLHF
>.|TRBV29-1|TRBJ2-1|.
TGCAGCGCCGAAAGAGGGAGGAACTACAATGAGCAGTTCTTC
CSAERGRNYNEQFF
>many|TRBV14|TRBJ2-1|.
TGTGCCAGCAGCCAATTCTCCAACAATGAGCAGTTCTTC
CASSQFSNNEQFF
>.|TRBV7-2|TRBJ2-7|TRBD1
TGTGCCAGCAGCCCCTCCTACAGGGGATCCTACGAGCAGTACTTC
CASSPSYRGSYEQYF
>.|TRBV28|TRBJ2-7|.
TGTGCCAGCGCCCTTTCCGGGGACGAGCAGTACTTC
CASALSGDEQYF
>.|TRBV12-3/TRBV12-4|TRBJ1-5|.
TGTGCCAGCAGGACTAGTAGCAATCAGCCCCAGCATTTT
CASRTSSNQPQHF
>many|TRBV5-1|TRBJ2-5|TRBD1
TGCGCCAGCAGCGGGACAGGGTACGAGACCCAGTACTTC
CASSGTGYETQYF
>few|TRBV7-2|TRBJ2-5|TRBD1
TGTGCCAGTGCTCCGGACAGGGGTATGAAGACCCAGTACTTC
CASAPDRGMKTQYF
>many|TRBV3-1|TRBJ1-6|.
TGTGCCAGCAGCCAAGGTCTGGGACATCATAATTCACCCCTCCACTTT
CASSQGLGHHNSPLHF
>many|TRBV11-2|TRBJ2-3|.
TGTGCCAGCAGCTTAGATGGAGCACGCCTCACAGATACGCAGTATTTT
CASSLDGARLTDTQYF
>.|TRBV10-3|TRBJ1-1|.
TGTGCCATCAGTGGGACAGCTCGCATGAACACTGAAGCTTTCTTT
CAISGTARMNTEAFF
>few|TRBV6-2/TRBV6-3|TRBJ2-1|.
TGTGCCAGCAGGGAGGGAGTCGTCTACAATGAGCAGTTCTTC
CASREGVVYNEQFF
>few|TRBV2|TRBJ1-2|TRBD1
TGTGCCAGCAGATACGACCGGGACAGCTATGGCTACACCTTC
CASRYDRDSYGYTF
>.|TRBV5-6|TRBJ2-2|.
TGTGCCATCAGCTCCGAGATGTCAGGGTCGTTGAACACCGGGGAGCTGTTTTTT
CAISSEMSGSLNTGELFF
>few|TRBV7-6|TRBJ2-1|TRBD2
TGTGCCAGCAGCTTAGCCCTAGCGGGAAACAATGAGCAGTTCTTC
CASSLALAGNNEQFF